The T cell receptor (beta chain) under discussion was sequenced for a study of T cells in Graves' hyperthyroidism and ophthalmopathy. TCR beta CDR3 sequences were amplified from RNA transcripts. An initial round of RT-PCR targeting the TCR CDR3 relied on the HTBI primer set. TCRdb processed the multiplex PCR reads anew with MiXCR; each CDR3 protein has one entry. The table lists around 350,000 distinct CDR3 sequences, about a sixth of them singletons. Germline lookup yields CDR1 SGHRS and CDR2 YFSETQ. V shed 1 base, J shed 5 bases, and the junction held 0 bases outside the gene matches. The CDR3 runs 13 residues. Uncontrolled infections, other autoimmune diseases, pregnancy or lactation led to exclusion of patients. The authors took PBMCs from 10 ml fresh peripheral blood.

The J gene is TRBJ2-3, the V gene TRBV5-1; 8 bases are shared with TRBD1. Sequencing input: blood. This clonotype originated in a woman aged 25 to 45 with Graves' hyperthyroidism that later progressed to Graves' ophthalmopathy. The CDR3 sequence: CASSLTGGDTQYF. The CDR3 DNA is TGCGCCAGCAGCTTGACAGGGGGAGATACGCAGTATTTT.